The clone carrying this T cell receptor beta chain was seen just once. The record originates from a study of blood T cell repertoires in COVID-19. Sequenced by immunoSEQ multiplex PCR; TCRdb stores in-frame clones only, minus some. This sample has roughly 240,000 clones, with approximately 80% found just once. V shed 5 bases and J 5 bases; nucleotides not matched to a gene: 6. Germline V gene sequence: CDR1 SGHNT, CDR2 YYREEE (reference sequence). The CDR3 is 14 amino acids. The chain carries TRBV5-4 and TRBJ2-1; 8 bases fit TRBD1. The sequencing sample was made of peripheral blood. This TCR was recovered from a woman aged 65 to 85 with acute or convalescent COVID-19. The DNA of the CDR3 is TGTGCCAGCAGGACCGGGACAGGAAACAATGAGCAGTTCTTC. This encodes CASRTGTGNNEQFF.